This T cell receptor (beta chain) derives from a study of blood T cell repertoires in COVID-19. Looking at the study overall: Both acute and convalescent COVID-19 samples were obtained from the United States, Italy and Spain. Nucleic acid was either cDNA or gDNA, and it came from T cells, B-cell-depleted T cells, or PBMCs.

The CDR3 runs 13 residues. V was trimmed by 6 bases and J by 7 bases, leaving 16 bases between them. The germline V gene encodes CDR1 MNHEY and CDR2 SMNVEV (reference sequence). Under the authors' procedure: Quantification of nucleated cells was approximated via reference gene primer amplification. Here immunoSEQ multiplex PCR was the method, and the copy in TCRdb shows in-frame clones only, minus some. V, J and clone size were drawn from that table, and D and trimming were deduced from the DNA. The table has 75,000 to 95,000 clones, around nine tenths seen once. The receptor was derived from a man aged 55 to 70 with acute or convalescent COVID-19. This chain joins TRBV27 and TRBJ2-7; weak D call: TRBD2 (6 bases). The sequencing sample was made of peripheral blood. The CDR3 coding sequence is TGTGCCAGCAGCCGCACCGGGGGAGGTGAGCAGTACTTC. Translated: CASSRTGGGEQYF.